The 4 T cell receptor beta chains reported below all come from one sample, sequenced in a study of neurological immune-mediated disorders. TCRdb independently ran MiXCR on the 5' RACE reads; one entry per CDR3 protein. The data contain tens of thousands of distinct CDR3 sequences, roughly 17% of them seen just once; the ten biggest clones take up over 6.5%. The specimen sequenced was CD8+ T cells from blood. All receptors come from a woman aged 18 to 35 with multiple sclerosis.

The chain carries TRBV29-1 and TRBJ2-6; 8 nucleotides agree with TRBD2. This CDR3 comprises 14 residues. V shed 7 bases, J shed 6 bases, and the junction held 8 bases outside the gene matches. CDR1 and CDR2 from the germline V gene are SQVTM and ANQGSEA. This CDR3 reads CSAREAGEANVLTF. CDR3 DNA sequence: TGCAGCGCGCGGGAGGCGGGAGAGGCCAACGTCCTGACTTTC. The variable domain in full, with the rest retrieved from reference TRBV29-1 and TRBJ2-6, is SAVISQKPSRDICQRGTSLTIQCQVDSQVTMMFWYRQQPGQSLTLIATANQGSEATYESGFVIDKFPISRPNLTFSTLTVSNMSPEDSSIYLCSAREAGEANVLTFGAGSRLTVL.

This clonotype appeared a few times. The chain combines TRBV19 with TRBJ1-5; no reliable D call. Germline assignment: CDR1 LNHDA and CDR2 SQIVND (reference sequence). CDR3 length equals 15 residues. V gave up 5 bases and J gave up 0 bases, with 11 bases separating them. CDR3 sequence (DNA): TGTGCCAGTAGTCCTAGTCGCGATAGCAATCAGCCCCAGCATTTT. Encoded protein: CASSPSRDSNQPQHF.

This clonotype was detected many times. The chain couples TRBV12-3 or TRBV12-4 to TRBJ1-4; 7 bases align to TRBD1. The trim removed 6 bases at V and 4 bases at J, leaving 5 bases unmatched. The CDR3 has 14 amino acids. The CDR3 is CASSPGTVNEKLFF. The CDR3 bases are TGTGCCAGCAGCCCGGGGACAGTTAATGAAAAACTGTTTTTT.

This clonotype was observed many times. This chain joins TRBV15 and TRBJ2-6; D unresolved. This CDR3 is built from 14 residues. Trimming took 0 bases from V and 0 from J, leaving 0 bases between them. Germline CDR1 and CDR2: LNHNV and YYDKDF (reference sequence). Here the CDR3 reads CATSRDSGANVLTF. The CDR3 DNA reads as TGTGCCACCAGCAGAGACTCTGGGGCCAACGTCCTGACTTTC. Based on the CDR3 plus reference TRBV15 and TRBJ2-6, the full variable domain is DAMVIQNPRYQVTQFGKPVTLSCSQTLNHNVMYWYQQKSSQAPKLLFHYYDKDFNNEADTPDNFQSRRPNTSFCFLDIRSPGLGDTAMYLCATSRDSGANVLTFGAGSRLTVL.